The next 26 T cell receptor beta chains were all read from a single sample in a study of cytotoxic CD8 clonotypes in ibrutinib-treated CLL. Sequencing was performed with immunoSEQ multiplex PCR; in TCRdb, only in-frame clones are kept and a portion is missing. The repertoire consists of 250,000 to 350,000 clones, with approximately 76% occurring once and the leading ten covering approximately 5.6%. The sequencing here drew on PBMCs, taken at disease progression, from a patient treated with ibrutinib. These receptors were taken from a human donor with chronic lymphocytic leukemia.

The chain has TRBV10-3 and TRBJ2-7, with 11 positions matching TRBD1. CDR3 length: 15 residues. The V gene's germline CDR1 is ENHRY and CDR2 SYGVKD. J lost 4 bases, V lost 3 bases, and 5 bases had no gene match. DNA for the CDR3: TGTGCCATCAGTGACAGGACAGGGGGCGGGTACGAGCAGTACTTC. Its protein is CAISDRTGGGYEQYF.

Here the CDR3 reads CASSPPGGYGYTF. The DNA of the CDR3 is TGTGCCAGCAGTCCACCGGGTGGCTATGGCTACACCTTC. This chain connects TRBV6-6 to TRBJ1-2; D is undetermined. Per the germline V gene, CDR1 is MNHNY and CDR2 is SVGAGI (reference sequence). V was pared by 5 bases and J by 4 bases, with 11 bases between. The length of the CDR3 is 13 residues.

The CDR3 nucleotides read TGTGCCACCAGCGCTCTATTTGCCTCTGGGGCCAACGTCCTGACTTTC. It encodes CATSALFASGANVLTF. The rearrangement joins TRBV15 to TRBJ2-6; the D is unclear. V gave up 5 bases and J gave up 0 bases, with 11 bases separating them. Germline CDR1 and CDR2: LNHNV and YYDKDF (reference sequence). This CDR3 is 16 amino acids long.

This clone was counted only a few times. The chain carries TRBV4-2 and TRBJ1-2; no clear D. The germline CDR1 and CDR2 sequences are LGHNA and YNFKEQ. V lost 0 bases and J lost 4, with 12 bases in between. The CDR3 covers 15 residues. The chain's CDR3 is CASSQERVPSYGYTF. CDR3 bases: TGTGCCAGCAGCCAAGAACGGGTGCCCTCCTATGGCTACACCTTC.

The chain combines TRBV5-6 with TRBJ2-1; 7 nucleotides align to TRBD1. Germline V gene sequence: CDR1 SGHDT, CDR2 YYEEEE. The length of the CDR3 is 14 residues. Losses at the gene ends were 7 bases for V and 10 bases for J; bases not matched to a gene: 14. The CDR3 protein is CASSFGTGVMEQFF. CDR3 bases: TGTGCCAGCTCTTTTGGAACAGGGGTCATGGAGCAGTTCTTC.

The rearrangement uses TRBV5-1 and TRBJ2-7, with 8 bases aligning to TRBD1. Germline CDR1 and CDR2: SGHRS and YFSETQ. J lost 6 bases, V lost 1 base, and 9 bases had no gene match. There are 15 residues in the CDR3. For the CDR3, the DNA is TGCGCCAGCAGCTTGCACGGGACAGGTTGGCGCGAGCAGTACTTC. Protein product: CASSLHGTGWREQYF.

The J gene is TRBJ2-5, the V gene TRBV14; D may correspond to TRBD1 or TRBD2 (6 bases each). The CDR3 is 16 amino acids. V was pared by 1 base and J by 5 bases, with 17 bases between. CDR1 is SGHDN, CDR2 FVKESK, per germline. The CDR3 protein is CASSQGRGPQWETQYF. In DNA, the CDR3 is TGTGCCAGCAGCCAAGGACGGGGGCCTCAATGGGAGACCCAGTACTTC.

The V and J genes are TRBV4-1 and TRBJ2-7; TRBD1 matches 7 bases. V trimming: 1 base; J trimming: 1 base; junction bases outside the gene matches: 10. Per germline, CDR1 MGHRA and CDR2 YSYEKL. This CDR3 region has 17 residues. CDR3 amino acids: CASSQGPTGDGSYEQYF. CDR3 in DNA: TGCGCCAGCAGCCAAGGACCCACAGGGGACGGATCCTACGAGCAGTACTTC.

The rearrangement joins TRBV9 to TRBJ2-1; 7 nucleotides align to TRBD2. Germline-derived CDR1 and CDR2 are SGDLS and YYNGEE. Germline trimming cut 0 bases from V and 4 bases from J; bases unmatched to any gene: 19. The CDR3 runs 20 residues. The CDR3 region is CASSVGASEGGWAAYNEQFF. As DNA, the CDR3 is TGTGCCAGCAGCGTAGGGGCCAGCGAGGGAGGGTGGGCGGCTTACAATGAGCAGTTCTTC.

This chain uses TRBV7-2 with TRBJ2-3; 7 positions agree with TRBD2. The CDR3 is made up of 13 amino acids. Germline values: CDR1 SGHTA, CDR2 FQGNSA. After removal of 7 bases from V and 3 bases from J, the junction contained 4 bases not matched to a gene. CDR3 sequence (DNA): TGTGCCAGCATCGAGCGGGGTACAGATACGCAGTATTTT. The encoded protein is CASIERGTDTQYF.

The rearrangement joins TRBV13 to TRBJ2-1; TRBD1 is a possible D gene (6 bases). CDR1 is PRHDT and CDR2 is FYEKMQ in the germline V gene (reference sequence). The CDR3 runs to 16 residues. The V gene lost 0 bases and the J gene lost 0 bases, with 9 bases spanning the gap. CDR3 sequence reads: CASSLGGGYSYNEQFF. Written as DNA, the CDR3 is TGTGCCAGCAGCTTAGGAGGGGGTTACTCCTACAATGAGCAGTTCTTC.

This clone was seen a handful of times. The genes are TRBV6-5 and TRBJ2-7; a possible D gene is TRBD1 (6 bases). Per the germline V gene, CDR1 is MNHEY and CDR2 is SVGAGI. The V gene lost 3 bases and the J gene lost 5 bases, with 14 bases spanning the gap. This CDR3 has 14 amino acids. The CDR3 DNA reads TGTGCCAGCAGTTATGGCTATGAGGGGGACGAGCAGTACTTC. Its protein product is CASSYGYEGDEQYF.

The chain is built from TRBV15 and TRBJ2-2; D perhaps matches TRBD2 (5 bases). CDR3 length: 15 residues. Trimming took 4 bases from V and 3 from J, leaving 12 bases between them. Germline V lookup: CDR1 LNHNV, CDR2 YYDKDF (reference sequence). The CDR3 loop reads CATSNGLLYTGELFF. Here the CDR3 DNA reads TGTGCCACCAGCAACGGACTGCTGTACACCGGGGAGCTGTTTTTT.

This chain connects TRBV5-1 to TRBJ2-7, with 15 bases lining up with TRBD2. From germline, CDR1 is SGHRS and CDR2 YFSETQ. The CDR3 sequence is 17 residues long. The trim removed 2 bases at V and 0 bases at J, leaving 3 bases unmatched. CDR3 nucleotides: TGCGCCAGCAGCTTCGGACTAGCGGGGGGGCTCTCCTACGAGCAGTACTTC. Amino acid sequence: CASSFGLAGGLSYEQYF.

The chain links TRBV9 to TRBJ2-2; D is possibly TRBD2 (6 bases). Trimming stripped 0 bases from V and 5 bases from J, with 11 bases between. The CDR3 has 15 residues. Per germline, CDR1 SGDLS and CDR2 YYNGEE. The CDR3 DNA is TGTGCCAGCAGCGTAGGTCTAGCGTTGACCGGGGAGCTGTTTTTT. This translates into CASSVGLALTGELFF. Looking up the rest from reference TRBV9 and TRBJ2-2 gives the full variable domain: DSGVTQTPKHLITATGQRVTLRCSPRSGDLSVYWYQQSLDQGLQFLIQYYNGEERAKGNILERFSAQQFPDLHSELNLSSLELGDSALYFCASSVGLALTGELFFGEGSRLTVL.

The V call is TRBV2, the J call TRBJ2-5, with D hard to call. The V gene's germline CDR1 is SNHLY and CDR2 FYNNEI. Deletions cut 5 bases from V and 5 bases from J, with 9 bases between. The CDR3 is 12 amino acids. The CDR3 here is CASSTIGETQYF. CDR3 DNA sequence: TGTGCCAGCAGTACGATAGGGGAGACCCAGTACTTC.

V is TRBV5-1 and J is TRBJ1-1, with D unresolved. Germline loops: CDR1 SGHRS, CDR2 YFSETQ. The germline V and J ends were trimmed by 5 bases and 0 bases, with 8 bases remaining between them. CDR3 length equals 13 residues. DNA of the CDR3: TGCGCCAGCAGTCTGGAAATGAACACTGAAGCTTTCTTT. As protein: CASSLEMNTEAFF.

This clone has only one observation. The genes are TRBV7-2 and TRBJ2-3; 8 nucleotides match TRBD2. V gave up 4 bases and J gave up 0 bases; unmatched junction bases: 12. The germline gives CDR1 SGHTA, CDR2 FQGNSA. There are 18 residues in the CDR3. DNA for the CDR3: TGTGCCAGCAGCTCCCCCCGGGGGGGCCGGGCTAGCACAGATACGCAGTATTTT. Its protein product is CASSSPRGGRASTDTQYF.

This clone occurred a few times. The chain uses TRBV7-3 and TRBJ1-4; D not resolved. Germline CDR1 and CDR2: SGHTA and FQGTGA. The CDR3 extends over 14 amino acids. The V gene lost 3 bases and the J gene lost 10 bases, with 15 bases spanning the gap. CDR3 in amino acids: CASSFEGHFGKLFF. As DNA, the CDR3 is TGTGCCAGCAGCTTTGAAGGGCATTTCGGAAAACTGTTTTTT.

The rearrangement links TRBV6-4 to TRBJ1-1, with TRBD1 as a possible D gene (5 bases). Germline CDR1 reads MRHNA; CDR2 reads SNTAGT. With 4 bases removed from V and 1 base from J, the gap between germline ends came to 7 bases. The CDR3 totals 13 residues. The CDR3 here is CASSGGPNTEAFF. CDR3 DNA: TGTGCCAGCAGTGGGGGCCCGAACACTGAAGCTTTCTTT.

This sequence joins TRBV7-9 and TRBJ1-5; D gene ambiguous. V was shortened by 5 bases and J by 6 bases, with 11 bases between the two germline ends. The CDR3 has 13 amino acids. Germline CDR1 is SEHNR and CDR2 is FQNEAQ (reference sequence). The CDR3 nucleotides are TGTGCCAGCAGCGCGGGCGGGCGTCAGCCCCAGCATTTT. Translated: CASSAGGRQPQHF.

V and J are TRBV27 and TRBJ2-7, with TRBD2 matching 9 bases. The length of the CDR3 is 15 residues. The V and J ends lost 3 bases and 7 bases, in that order; junction bases with no gene match: 10. Per the germline V gene, CDR1 is MNHEY and CDR2 is SMNVEV (reference sequence). This CDR3 is CASSFSGGTSLEQYF. For the CDR3, the DNA is TGTGCCAGCAGTTTTAGCGGGGGTACGTCCCTGGAGCAGTACTTC.

The rearrangement links TRBV5-4 to TRBJ2-6; D is undetermined. The length of the CDR3 is 17 residues. Germline-derived CDR1 and CDR2 are SGHNT and YYREEE (reference sequence). Trimming stripped 3 bases from V and 4 bases from J, with 17 bases between. The CDR3 sequence: CASSSGRALSGANVLTF. The DNA for the CDR3 is TGTGCCAGCAGCTCTGGACGCGCGTTGAGCGGGGCCAACGTCCTGACTTTC. The complete variable domain, with remaining parts taken from reference TRBV5-4 and TRBJ2-6, reads ETGVTQSPTHLIKTRGQQVTLRCSSQSGHNTVSWYQQALGQGPQFIFQYYREEENGRGNFPPRFSGLQFPNYSSELNVNALELDDSALYLCASSSGRALSGANVLTFGAGSRLTVL.

J is TRBJ2-5 and V is TRBV11-2; 9 bases are a match to TRBD1. The germline CDR1 and CDR2 sequences are SGHAT and FQNNGV. The V segment lost 5 bases and the J segment 4 bases; nucleotides outside the gene matches: 5. The CDR3 length is 14 residues. CDR3 nucleotides: TGTGCCAGCAGCCGTGGACAGGGGTCAGAGACCCAGTACTTC. This gives the protein CASSRGQGSETQYF.

This clone was picked up one time. The chain recombines TRBV29-1 with TRBJ2-1; D tentatively fits TRBD1 or TRBD2 (5 bases each). V was cut by 5 bases and J by 5 bases, with 19 bases left in between. The CDR3 totals 15 residues. Germline CDR1 is SQVTM and CDR2 is ANQGSEA. CDR3 nucleotides: TGCAGCGTTCGCCTAGGGACCCACCCGGACAATGAGCAGTTCTTC. Residues: CSVRLGTHPDNEQFF.

This sequence joins TRBV4-1 and TRBJ2-5; the D gene is possibly TRBD1 (5 bases). The CDR3 totals 15 residues. Germline assignment: CDR1 MGHRA and CDR2 YSYEKL. The V and J ends lost 4 bases and 2 bases respectively, with 14 bases between them. The CDR3 is CASSRPIQGQETQYF. The DNA for the CDR3 is TGCGCCAGCAGCCGCCCGATCCAGGGTCAAGAGACCCAGTACTTC.